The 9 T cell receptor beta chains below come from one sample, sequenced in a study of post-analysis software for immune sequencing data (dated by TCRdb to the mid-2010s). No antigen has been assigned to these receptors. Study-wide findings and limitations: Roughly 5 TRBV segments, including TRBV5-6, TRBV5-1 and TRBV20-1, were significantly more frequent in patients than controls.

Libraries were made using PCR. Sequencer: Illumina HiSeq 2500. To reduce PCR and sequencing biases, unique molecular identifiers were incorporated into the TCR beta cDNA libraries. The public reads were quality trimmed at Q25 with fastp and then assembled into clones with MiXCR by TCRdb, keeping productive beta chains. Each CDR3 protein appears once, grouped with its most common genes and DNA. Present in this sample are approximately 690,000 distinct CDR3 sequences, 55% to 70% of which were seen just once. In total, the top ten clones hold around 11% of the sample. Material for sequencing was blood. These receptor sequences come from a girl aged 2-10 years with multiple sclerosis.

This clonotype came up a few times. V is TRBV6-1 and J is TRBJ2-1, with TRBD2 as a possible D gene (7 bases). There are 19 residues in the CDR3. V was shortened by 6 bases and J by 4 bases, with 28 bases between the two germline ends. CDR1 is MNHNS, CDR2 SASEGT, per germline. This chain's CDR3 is CASSVGGLADRRPYNEQFF. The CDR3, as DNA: TGTGCCAGCAGCGTGGGGGGGCTAGCGGACCGCCGTCCTTACAATGAGCAGTTCTTC.

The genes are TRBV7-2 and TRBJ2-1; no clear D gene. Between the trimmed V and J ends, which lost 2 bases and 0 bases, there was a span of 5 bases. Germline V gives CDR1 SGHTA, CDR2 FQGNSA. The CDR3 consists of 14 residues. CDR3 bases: TGTGCCAGCAGCTTACCTGGCTCCTACAATGAGCAGTTCTTC. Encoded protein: CASSLPGSYNEQFF.

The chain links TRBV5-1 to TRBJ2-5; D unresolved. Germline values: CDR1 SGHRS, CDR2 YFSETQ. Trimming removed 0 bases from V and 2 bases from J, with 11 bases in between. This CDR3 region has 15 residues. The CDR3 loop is CASSLGAQRQETQYF. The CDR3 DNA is TGCGCCAGCAGCTTGGGGGCCCAACGACAAGAGACCCAGTACTTC. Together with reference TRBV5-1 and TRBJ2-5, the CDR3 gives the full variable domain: KAGVTQTPRYLIKTRGQQVTLSCSPISGHRSVSWYQQTPGQGLQFLFEYFSETQRNKGNFPGRFSGRQFSNSRSEMNVSTLELGDSALYLCASSLGAQRQETQYFGPGTRLLVL.

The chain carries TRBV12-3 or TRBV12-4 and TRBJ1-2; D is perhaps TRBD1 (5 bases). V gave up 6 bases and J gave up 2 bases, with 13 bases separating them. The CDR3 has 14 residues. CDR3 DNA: TGTGCCAGCAGGCTGGACAATTCGAACTATGGCTACACCTTC. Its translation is CASRLDNSNYGYTF.

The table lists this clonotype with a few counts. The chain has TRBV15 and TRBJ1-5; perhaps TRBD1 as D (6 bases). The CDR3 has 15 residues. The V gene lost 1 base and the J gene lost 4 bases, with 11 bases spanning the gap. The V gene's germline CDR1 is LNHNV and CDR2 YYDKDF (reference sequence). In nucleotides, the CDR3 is TGTGCCACCAGCAGAGCACAGGGAAGAAATCAGCCCCAGCATTTT. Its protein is CATSRAQGRNQPQHF.

The CDR3 DNA sequence: TGTGCCACCAGCCCCCGTTGGGAGGGGGGGACTGAAGCTTTCTTT. It translates to CATSPRWEGGTEAFF. The chain couples TRBV15 to TRBJ1-1, with D perhaps matching TRBD1 (6 bases). This CDR3 comprises 15 residues. The germline V gene has CDR1 LNHNV and CDR2 YYDKDF (reference sequence). Trimming removed 5 bases at V and 5 bases at J, with 18 bases between.

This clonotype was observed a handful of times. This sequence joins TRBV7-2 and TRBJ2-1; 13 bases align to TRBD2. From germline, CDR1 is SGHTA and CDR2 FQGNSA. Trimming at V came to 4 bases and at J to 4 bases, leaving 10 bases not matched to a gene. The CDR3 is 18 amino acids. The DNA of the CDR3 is TGTGCCAGCAGCTCCCCGGGACTAGCGGGGACAAGATACAATGAGCAGTTCTTC. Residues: CASSSPGLAGTRYNEQFF.

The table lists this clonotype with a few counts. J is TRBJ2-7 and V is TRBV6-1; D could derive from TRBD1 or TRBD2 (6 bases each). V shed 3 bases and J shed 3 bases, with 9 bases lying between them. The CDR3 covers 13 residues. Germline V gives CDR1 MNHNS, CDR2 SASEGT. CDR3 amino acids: CASSDGGGYEQYF. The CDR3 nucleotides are TGTGCCAGCAGTGACGGAGGGGGCTACGAGCAGTACTTC.

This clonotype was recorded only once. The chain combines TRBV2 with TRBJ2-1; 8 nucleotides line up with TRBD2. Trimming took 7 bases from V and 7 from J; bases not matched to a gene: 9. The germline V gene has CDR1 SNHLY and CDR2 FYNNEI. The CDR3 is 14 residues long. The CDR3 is CASIGLAGMNEQFF. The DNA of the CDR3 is TGTGCCAGCATCGGGTTAGCGGGAATGAATGAGCAGTTCTTC.